Listed below are T cell receptor beta chains from one sample, sequenced in a study of blood T cell repertoires in COVID-19. TCRdb's table, derived via immunoSEQ multiplex PCR, lists solely in-frame clones and lacks some. The sample lists 150,000 to 200,000 clones, 70% to 85% seen once, with roughly 7% in the top ten. Sequencing input: peripheral blood. The receptors were gathered from a woman in her thirties or forties with COVID-19, enrolled during active disease. The CDR3 runs from the conserved cysteine through the conserved F or W. Expanded clones get a size class; other rows say once, few or many, or leave the size out.

J gene: TRBJ2-5; clone size: -; V gene: TRBV30; CDR3 protein: CAWSPDGWETQYF
J gene: TRBJ2-1; clone size: -; V gene: TRBV11-3; CDR3 protein: CASSLDLNEQFF
J gene: TRBJ1-2; clone size: few; V gene: TRBV9; CDR3 protein: CASSASDRDRGREGYTF
J gene: TRBJ1-5; clone size: -; V gene: TRBV10-2; CDR3 protein: CASGKLEGGGQPQHF
J gene: TRBJ2-1; clone size: -; V gene: TRBV2; CDR3 protein: CASRPGGRGSYNEQFF
J gene: TRBJ2-7; clone size: once; V gene: TRBV6-2/TRBV6-3; CDR3 protein: CASSYPQMLAGVSGEQYF
J gene: TRBJ1-1; clone size: -; V gene: TRBV7-9; CDR3 protein: CASSIPSLGRTEAFF
J gene: TRBJ2-5; clone size: -; V gene: TRBV4-2; CDR3 protein: CASSRTSGQETQYF
J gene: TRBJ1-1; clone size: -; V gene: TRBV7-2; CDR3 protein: CASSLGYSNTEAFF
J gene: TRBJ1-1; clone size: -; V gene: TRBV7-9; CDR3 protein: CASSFRDFNTEAFF
J gene: TRBJ1-2; clone size: -; V gene: TRBV11-3; CDR3 protein: CASSLRTGAGNYGYTF
J gene: TRBJ2-5; clone size: -; V gene: TRBV6-5; CDR3 protein: CASSYGLAGGQLNQYF
J gene: TRBJ2-3; clone size: -; V gene: TRBV19; CDR3 protein: CASRGTSGRPRSGDTQYF
J gene: TRBJ2-2; clone size: -; V gene: TRBV7-2; CDR3 protein: CASSFTSGRTGELFF
J gene: TRBJ2-1; clone size: -; V gene: TRBV18; CDR3 protein: CASSPLSGRADEQFF
J gene: TRBJ2-7; clone size: -; V gene: TRBV5-1; CDR3 protein: CASSRQGSYEQYF
J gene: TRBJ1-3; clone size: -; V gene: TRBV10-3; CDR3 protein: CAIGGTGNTIYF
J gene: TRBJ2-7; clone size: -; V gene: TRBV6-2/TRBV6-3; CDR3 protein: CASSYQGGEQYF
J gene: TRBJ1-4; clone size: -; V gene: TRBV7-9; CDR3 protein: CASSLETGSFGSEKLFF
J gene: TRBJ1-5; clone size: -; V gene: TRBV28; CDR3 protein: CASSIQGLDQPQHF
J gene: TRBJ1-6; clone size: -; V gene: TRBV30; CDR3 protein: CAWRITGNSPLHF
J gene: TRBJ2-2; clone size: -; V gene: TRBV30; CDR3 protein: CAWRTAGLAGTGELFF
J gene: TRBJ2-2; clone size: -; V gene: TRBV5-5; CDR3 protein: CASSKDALGANLGELFF
J gene: TRBJ1-4; clone size: few; V gene: TRBV18; CDR3 protein: CASSPDSANEKLFF
J gene: TRBJ2-7; clone size: -; V gene: TRBV28; CDR3 protein: CASSFPRRVAGSYEQYF
J gene: TRBJ2-2; clone size: -; V gene: TRBV19; CDR3 protein: CASISPGSHTGELFF
J gene: TRBJ1-3; clone size: -; V gene: TRBV6-5; CDR3 protein: CASSSLSGNTIYF
J gene: TRBJ2-2; clone size: -; V gene: TRBV13; CDR3 protein: CASSGRTLGGTGELFF
J gene: TRBJ1-5; clone size: -; V gene: TRBV24-1; CDR3 protein: CATSEGQGASLNEPQHF
J gene: TRBJ2-2; clone size: -; V gene: TRBV6-4; CDR3 protein: CASSEGGGRNVGELFF
J gene: TRBJ1-5; clone size: -; V gene: TRBV6-6; CDR3 protein: CASSLTTSRAQHF
J gene: TRBJ2-7; clone size: -; V gene: TRBV5-1; CDR3 protein: CASSLDRNYEQYF
J gene: TRBJ1-2; clone size: -; V gene: TRBV30; CDR3 protein: CAWSWDRGAYGYTF
J gene: TRBJ2-5; clone size: once; V gene: TRBV4-2; CDR3 protein: CASSQGAGLQETQYF
J gene: TRBJ1-2; clone size: -; V gene: TRBV9; CDR3 protein: CASSGQGNYGYTF
J gene: TRBJ2-1; clone size: -; V gene: TRBV27; CDR3 protein: CASSLTSGVYNEQFF
J gene: TRBJ2-3; clone size: -; V gene: TRBV19; CDR3 protein: CASSRQGSRGPDTQYF
J gene: TRBJ2-4; clone size: once; V gene: TRBV10-2; CDR3 protein: CASSELAGKNIQYF
J gene: TRBJ1-6; clone size: -; V gene: TRBV2; CDR3 protein: CASTLLGGETSPLHF
J gene: TRBJ2-5; clone size: -; V gene: TRBV4-2; CDR3 protein: CASSPQVTSTYQETQYF
J gene: TRBJ1-5; clone size: -; V gene: TRBV28; CDR3 protein: CASSFSGQGRQPQHF
J gene: TRBJ2-1; clone size: -; V gene: TRBV3-1/TRBV3-2; CDR3 protein: CASSQGGGSNEQFF